The rows below give T cell receptor beta chains drawn from one sample of a study of early stage breast cancer tumors. Measured with immunoSEQ multiplex PCR; TCRdb has only the in-frame clones, and not every one. Of approximately 30,000 clones in the sample, more than 80% were seen once. Sequencing was carried out using blood. The receptors here all came from a person in their sixties with breast cancer. Both conserved end residues are part of each CDR3. Fields, in order: J gene, D gene, V gene, CDR3 protein. The D gene is left open where the match is weak.

j_gene: TRBJ2-6; d_gene: -; v_gene: TRBV19; CDR3aa: CASSIVAGATSGANVLTF
j_gene: TRBJ1-5; d_gene: -; v_gene: TRBV7-9; CDR3aa: CASSRRADQPQHF
j_gene: TRBJ2-5; d_gene: -; v_gene: TRBV2; CDR3aa: CASSGARGLSVNHNPQETQYF
j_gene: TRBJ2-7; d_gene: TRBD2; v_gene: TRBV9; CDR3aa: CASSVGTSGSLDEQYF
j_gene: TRBJ1-4; d_gene: -; v_gene: TRBV7-6; CDR3aa: CASSLGIGGDEKLFF
j_gene: TRBJ2-1; d_gene: TRBD1; v_gene: TRBV7-9; CDR3aa: CASSRWGQGNNEQFF
j_gene: TRBJ1-1; d_gene: -; v_gene: TRBV6-4; CDR3aa: CASSDPATGEAFF
j_gene: TRBJ2-2; d_gene: TRBD2; v_gene: TRBV5-4; CDR3aa: CASSSLAGANTGELFF
j_gene: TRBJ1-1; d_gene: -; v_gene: TRBV27; CDR3aa: CASSLKSRTEAFF
j_gene: TRBJ2-1; d_gene: -; v_gene: TRBV18; CDR3aa: CASSPRASSDEQFF
j_gene: TRBJ1-5; d_gene: -; v_gene: TRBV7-2; CDR3aa: CASSLVSRAGNQPQHF
j_gene: TRBJ1-2; d_gene: -; v_gene: TRBV30; CDR3aa: CAWSGQGSNGYTF
j_gene: TRBJ2-7; d_gene: -; v_gene: TRBV18; CDR3aa: CASSPSTYEQYF
j_gene: TRBJ2-7; d_gene: -; v_gene: TRBV2; CDR3aa: CASKSGPYEQYF
j_gene: TRBJ2-7; d_gene: TRBD2; v_gene: TRBV28; CDR3aa: CASSMAGGVTYEQYF
j_gene: TRBJ1-2; d_gene: TRBD1; v_gene: TRBV30; CDR3aa: CAWSGQGAGGYTF
j_gene: TRBJ2-1; d_gene: -; v_gene: TRBV7-2; CDR3aa: CASTPTTNEQFF
j_gene: TRBJ2-1; d_gene: -; v_gene: TRBV2; CDR3aa: CASRAEYNEQFF
j_gene: TRBJ2-5; d_gene: -; v_gene: TRBV7-2; CDR3aa: CASSLAGRPETQYF
j_gene: TRBJ2-2; d_gene: TRBD2; v_gene: TRBV19; CDR3aa: CASSNLGGSGRAGLPGELFF
j_gene: TRBJ1-4; d_gene: TRBD1; v_gene: TRBV18; CDR3aa: CASSRDSLNEKLFF
j_gene: TRBJ1-2; d_gene: -; v_gene: TRBV2; CDR3aa: CASSTGRGRSRGYTF
j_gene: TRBJ2-1; d_gene: TRBD2; v_gene: TRBV5-1; CDR3aa: CASSLTSGTQSYNEQFF
j_gene: TRBJ1-3; d_gene: -; v_gene: TRBV27; CDR3aa: CASSPTQPGNTIYF
j_gene: TRBJ2-3; d_gene: TRBD2; v_gene: TRBV11-2; CDR3aa: CASSVRTSGVTDTQYF
j_gene: TRBJ1-5; d_gene: -; v_gene: TRBV13; CDR3aa: CASSLRGGTGGNDQPQHF
j_gene: TRBJ2-3; d_gene: -; v_gene: TRBV4-3; CDR3aa: CASSQGSGSGADTQYF
j_gene: TRBJ2-7; d_gene: TRBD1; v_gene: TRBV7-8; CDR3aa: CASSFVGQGGYEQYF
j_gene: TRBJ1-1; d_gene: -; v_gene: TRBV28; CDR3aa: CASSITGLAFF
j_gene: TRBJ2-5; d_gene: -; v_gene: TRBV19; CDR3aa: CASSIDSRGAGTQYF
j_gene: TRBJ1-2; d_gene: TRBD1; v_gene: TRBV2; CDR3aa: CANPQGYYGYTF
j_gene: TRBJ2-3; d_gene: TRBD1; v_gene: TRBV29-1; CDR3aa: CSAGQVLTDTQYF